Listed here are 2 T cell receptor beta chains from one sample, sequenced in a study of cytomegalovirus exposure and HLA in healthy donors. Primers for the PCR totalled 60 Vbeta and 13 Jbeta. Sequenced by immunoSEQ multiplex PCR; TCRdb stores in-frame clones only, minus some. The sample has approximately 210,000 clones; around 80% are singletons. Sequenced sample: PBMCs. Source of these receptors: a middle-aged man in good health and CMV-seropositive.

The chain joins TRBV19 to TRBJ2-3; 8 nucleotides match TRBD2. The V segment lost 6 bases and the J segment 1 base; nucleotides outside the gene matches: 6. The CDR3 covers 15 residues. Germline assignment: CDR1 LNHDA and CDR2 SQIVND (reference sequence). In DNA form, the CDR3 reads TGTGCCAGTAGCGGGAGGGCCTCTCGCACAGATACGCAGTATTTT. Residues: CASSGRASRTDTQYF.

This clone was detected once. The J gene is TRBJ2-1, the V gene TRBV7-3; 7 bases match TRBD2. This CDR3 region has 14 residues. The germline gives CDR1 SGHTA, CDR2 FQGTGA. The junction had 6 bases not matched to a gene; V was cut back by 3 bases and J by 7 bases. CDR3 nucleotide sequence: TGTGCCAGCAGCTTGGGCGGGAGTACAAATGAGCAGTTCTTC. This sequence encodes CASSLGGSTNEQFF.